What follows is one T cell receptor beta chain and its context. Its antigen remains unidentified. Reverse transcription of about 0.5 to 1 ug RNA used random hexamers. The immunoSEQ assay covered 54 Vbeta and 13 Jbeta segments for CDR3. One entry per CDR3 protein results from TCRdb running MiXCR on the immunoSEQ multiplex PCR reads. This table holds 140,000 or so distinct CDR3 sequences, 95% found once. The data belong to a study of CD8 T cells in Susac syndrome. Notes on the study in general: Acknowledgment was made by the study that its TCR sequencing and HLA analysis involved a relatively small number of individuals.

Bulk CD8+ and CD4+ cells came from magnetic negative isolation; CD8+ TEMRA by FACS. V trimming: 3 bases; J trimming: 6 bases; junction bases outside the gene matches: 1. The CDR3 runs to 13 residues. The germline V gene encodes CDR1 SGHDN and CDR2 FVKESK. V is TRBV14 and J is TRBJ2-4; 8 bases agree with TRBD1. The source of this sequence is a human donor with multiple sclerosis. Specimen: CD4+ T cells from PBMCs. For the CDR3, the DNA is TGTGCCAGCAGCCACGGACAGGGAAACATTCAGTACTTC. Its protein product is CASSHGQGNIQYF.